This TCR beta chain stems from a study of blood T cell repertoires in COVID-19. Study-level information: Samples of COVID-19 (acute and convalescent) were obtained from the United States, Italy and Spain. From T cells, B-cell-depleted T cells, or PBMCs came the material, which was cDNA or gDNA.

Only one count was recorded for this clone. V was pared by 0 bases and J by 5 bases, with 8 bases between. This CDR3 is 13 amino acids long. Germline V gives CDR1 SGHRS, CDR2 YFSETQ. Original analysis: Quantification of nucleated cells was approximated via reference gene primer amplification. Data came from immunoSEQ multiplex PCR; TCRdb stores just in-frame clones and leaves some out. V and J calls and clone size are those listed in that table; D and trimming were worked out from the DNA. This table has more than 90,000 clones, over 70% appearing once. The TCR was taken from a man aged 60 to 75 with acute or convalescent COVID-19. Sequencing input: peripheral blood. The chain carries TRBV5-1 and TRBJ1-1; D gene ambiguous. The CDR3 protein is CASSLGVETEAFF. The CDR3 bases are TGCGCCAGCAGCTTGGGTGTAGAAACTGAAGCTTTCTTT.